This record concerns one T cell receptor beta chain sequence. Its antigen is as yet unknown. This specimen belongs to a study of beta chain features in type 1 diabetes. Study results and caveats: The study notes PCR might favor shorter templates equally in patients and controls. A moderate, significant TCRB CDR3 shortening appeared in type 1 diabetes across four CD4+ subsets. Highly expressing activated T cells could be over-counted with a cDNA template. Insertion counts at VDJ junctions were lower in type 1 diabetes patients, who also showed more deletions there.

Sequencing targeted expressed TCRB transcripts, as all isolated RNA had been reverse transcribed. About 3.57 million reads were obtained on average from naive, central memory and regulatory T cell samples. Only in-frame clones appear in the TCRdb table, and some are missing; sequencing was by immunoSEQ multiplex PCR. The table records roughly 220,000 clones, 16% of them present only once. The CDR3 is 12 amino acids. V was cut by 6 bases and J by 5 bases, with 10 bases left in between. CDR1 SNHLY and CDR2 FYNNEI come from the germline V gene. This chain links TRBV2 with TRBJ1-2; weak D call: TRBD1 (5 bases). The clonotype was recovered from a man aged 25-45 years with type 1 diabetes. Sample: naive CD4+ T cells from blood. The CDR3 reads CASRVDSYGYTF. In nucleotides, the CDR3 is TGTGCCAGCAGGGTAGACAGTTATGGCTACACCTTC.